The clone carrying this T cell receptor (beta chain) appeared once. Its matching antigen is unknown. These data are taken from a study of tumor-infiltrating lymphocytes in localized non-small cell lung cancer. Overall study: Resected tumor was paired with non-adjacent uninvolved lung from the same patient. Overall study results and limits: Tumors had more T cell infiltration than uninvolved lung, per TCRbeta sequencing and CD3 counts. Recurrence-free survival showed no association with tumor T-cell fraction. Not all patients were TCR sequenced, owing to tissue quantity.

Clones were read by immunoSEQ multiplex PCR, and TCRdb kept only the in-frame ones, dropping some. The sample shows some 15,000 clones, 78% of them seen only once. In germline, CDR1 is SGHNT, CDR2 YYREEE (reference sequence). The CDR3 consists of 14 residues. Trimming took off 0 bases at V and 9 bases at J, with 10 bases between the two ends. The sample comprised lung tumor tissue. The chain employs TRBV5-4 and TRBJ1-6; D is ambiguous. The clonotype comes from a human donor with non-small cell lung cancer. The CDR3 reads CASSLAGFSSPLHF. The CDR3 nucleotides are TGTGCCAGCAGCTTGGCAGGCTTTAGTTCACCCCTCCACTTT.